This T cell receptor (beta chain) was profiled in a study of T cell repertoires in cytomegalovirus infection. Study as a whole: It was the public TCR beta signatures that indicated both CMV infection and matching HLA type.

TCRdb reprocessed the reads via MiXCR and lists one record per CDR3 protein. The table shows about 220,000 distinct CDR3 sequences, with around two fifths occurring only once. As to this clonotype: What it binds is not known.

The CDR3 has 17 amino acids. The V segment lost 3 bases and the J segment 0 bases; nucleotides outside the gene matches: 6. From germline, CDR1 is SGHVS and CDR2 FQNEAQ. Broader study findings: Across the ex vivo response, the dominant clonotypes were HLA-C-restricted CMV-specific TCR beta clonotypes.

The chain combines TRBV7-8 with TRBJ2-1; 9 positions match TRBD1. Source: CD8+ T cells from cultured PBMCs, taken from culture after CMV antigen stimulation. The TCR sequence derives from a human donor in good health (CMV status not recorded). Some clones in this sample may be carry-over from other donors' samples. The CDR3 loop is CASSFGTGSSSYNEQFF. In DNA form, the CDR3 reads TGTGCCAGCAGCTTCGGGACAGGGTCAAGCTCCTACAATGAGCAGTTCTTC.